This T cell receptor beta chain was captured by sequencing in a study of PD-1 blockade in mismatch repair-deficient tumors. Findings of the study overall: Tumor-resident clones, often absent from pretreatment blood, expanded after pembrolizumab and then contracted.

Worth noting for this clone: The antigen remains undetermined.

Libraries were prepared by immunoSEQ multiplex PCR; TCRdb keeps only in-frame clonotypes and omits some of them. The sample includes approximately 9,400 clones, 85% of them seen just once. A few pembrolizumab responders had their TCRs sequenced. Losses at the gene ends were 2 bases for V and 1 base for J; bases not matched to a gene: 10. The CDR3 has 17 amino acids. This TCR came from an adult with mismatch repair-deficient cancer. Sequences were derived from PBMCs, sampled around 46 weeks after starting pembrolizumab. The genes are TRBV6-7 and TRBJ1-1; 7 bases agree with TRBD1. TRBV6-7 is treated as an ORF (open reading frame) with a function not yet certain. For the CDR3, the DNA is TGTGCCAGCAGTTACCCCGGGACAGTTCGAACGAACACTGAAGCTTTCTTT. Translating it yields CASSYPGTVRTNTEAFF.